These 5 T cell receptor beta chains were all obtained from the same sample, sequenced in a study of blood T cell repertoires in COVID-19. Clones were read by immunoSEQ multiplex PCR, and TCRdb kept only the in-frame ones, dropping some. The sample has 300,000 to 450,000 clones, roughly 90% seen once. Specimen: peripheral blood. Receptors were obtained from a woman under 40 with COVID-19, enrolled during active disease.

This clone was recorded only once. This rearrangement joins TRBV6-2 or TRBV6-3 to TRBJ2-1, with D hard to call. In germline, CDR1 is MNHEY, CDR2 SVGEGT. The CDR3 length is 16 residues. The V gene lost 0 bases and the J gene lost 1 base, with 10 bases spanning the gap. The CDR3 region is CASSYSSRGSYNEQFF. CDR3 sequence (DNA): TGTGCCAGCAGTTACTCATCGCGCGGATCCTACAATGAGCAGTTCTTC.

This chain connects TRBV19 to TRBJ2-7, with TRBD1 matching over 10 bases. The CDR3 loop spans 14 amino acids. Germline CDR1 and CDR2: LNHDA and SQIVND (reference sequence). V was clipped by 5 bases and J by 2 bases; unmatched bases: 3. As DNA, the CDR3 is TGTGCCAGTAGTCCCGGGACAGGGGCCTACGAGCAGTACTTC. It encodes CASSPGTGAYEQYF.

DNA of the CDR3: TGTGCCAGCAGTTCCCGGGACTTAGCCGGGGAGCTGTTTTTT. It translates to CASSSRDLAGELFF. This chain joins TRBV27 and TRBJ2-2, with a possible D match to TRBD2 (6 bases). This CDR3 has 14 residues. Trimming pared 4 bases from V and 6 bases from J, leaving 12 bases between. Germline V lookup: CDR1 MNHEY, CDR2 SMNVEV (reference sequence).

V gene TRBV28 combines with J gene TRBJ2-1; 11 nucleotides match TRBD2. The CDR3 contains 16 residues. CDR1 is MDHEN, CDR2 SYDVKM, per germline. After removal of 6 bases from V and 0 bases from J, the junction contained 4 bases not matched to a gene. DNA for the CDR3: TGTGCCAGCAGAGTAGCGGGGGGGTCCTCCTACAATGAGCAGTTCTTC. This encodes CASRVAGGSSYNEQFF.

This clone was recorded only once. The genes are TRBV4-2 and TRBJ1-1; no clear D gene. Germline loops: CDR1 LGHNA, CDR2 YNFKEQ. The CDR3 loop spans 16 amino acids. Deletions cut 5 bases from V and 5 bases from J, with 21 bases between. The CDR3 is CASSSAYPEGYTEAFF. The CDR3 DNA reads TGTGCCAGCAGCTCTGCGTACCCCGAGGGATATACTGAAGCTTTCTTT.